These T cell receptor beta chains were read from a single sample in a study of graft-versus-host responses after intestinal transplantation. The repertoire was sequenced with immunoSEQ multiplex PCR; TCRdb's copy has only in-frame clones and lacks some. The sample lists tens of thousands of clones; around three fifths were seen once. The starting material was alloreactive CD4+ T cells from a mixed lymphocyte reaction culture, obtained before intestinal transplant. These receptor sequences come from a human patient who received an intestinal transplant. CDR3s include the opening cysteine and the closing phenylalanine or tryptophan. Only some rows state a clone size, as once, few, many or a class for expanded clones.

j_gene: TRBJ1-2
abundance: once
v_gene: TRBV28
CDR3aa: CASSFWTAGYTF

j_gene: TRBJ2-1
abundance: few
v_gene: TRBV2
CDR3aa: CASSDILLSSNEQFF

j_gene: TRBJ2-7
abundance: once
v_gene: TRBV9
CDR3aa: CASSSGTTSYEQYF

j_gene: TRBJ1-1
abundance: .
v_gene: TRBV5-1
CDR3aa: CASSVEDRSEAFF

j_gene: TRBJ2-5
abundance: .
v_gene: TRBV6-5
CDR3aa: CASSLGGARQETQYF

j_gene: TRBJ2-4
abundance: .
v_gene: TRBV15
CDR3aa: CATSRAGAKNIQYF

j_gene: TRBJ1-1
abundance: .
v_gene: TRBV18
CDR3aa: CASSPAGNTEAFF

j_gene: TRBJ2-4
abundance: .
v_gene: TRBV7-2
CDR3aa: CASSSTVAKNIQYF

j_gene: TRBJ2-7
abundance: few
v_gene: TRBV9
CDR3aa: CASSVGQGPYEQYF

j_gene: TRBJ2-1
abundance: few
v_gene: TRBV29-1
CDR3aa: CSVDGTIRGYNEQFF

j_gene: TRBJ2-1
abundance: .
v_gene: TRBV4-1
CDR3aa: CASSRLGTSGRIDEQFF

j_gene: TRBJ2-1
abundance: few
v_gene: TRBV6-1
CDR3aa: CASSLLAGIGNEQFF

j_gene: TRBJ1-5
abundance: .
v_gene: TRBV4-1
CDR3aa: CASSEGYGNQPQHF

j_gene: TRBJ1-4
abundance: .
v_gene: TRBV19
CDR3aa: CASRLVGTANEKLFF

j_gene: TRBJ2-7
abundance: few
v_gene: TRBV28
CDR3aa: CASAVGSYEQYF

j_gene: TRBJ1-2
abundance: few
v_gene: TRBV18
CDR3aa: CASSPQDSYGYTF